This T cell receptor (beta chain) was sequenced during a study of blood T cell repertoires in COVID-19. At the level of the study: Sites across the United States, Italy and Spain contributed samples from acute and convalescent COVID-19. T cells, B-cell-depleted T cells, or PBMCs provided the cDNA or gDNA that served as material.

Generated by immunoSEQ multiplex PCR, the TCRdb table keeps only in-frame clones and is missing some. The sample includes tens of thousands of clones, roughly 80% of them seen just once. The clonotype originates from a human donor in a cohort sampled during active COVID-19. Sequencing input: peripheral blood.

CDR3 loop: CAISDPRTSNYEQYF. CDR3 coding DNA: TGTGCCATCAGTGATCCGAGGACTTCTAACTACGAGCAGTACTTC. The genes are TRBV10-3 and TRBJ2-7, with a tentative D call TRBD2 (5 bases). CDR1 is ENHRY, CDR2 SYGVKD, per germline. CDR3 length: 15 amino acids. V was trimmed by 3 bases and J by 3 bases, leaving 15 bases between them.